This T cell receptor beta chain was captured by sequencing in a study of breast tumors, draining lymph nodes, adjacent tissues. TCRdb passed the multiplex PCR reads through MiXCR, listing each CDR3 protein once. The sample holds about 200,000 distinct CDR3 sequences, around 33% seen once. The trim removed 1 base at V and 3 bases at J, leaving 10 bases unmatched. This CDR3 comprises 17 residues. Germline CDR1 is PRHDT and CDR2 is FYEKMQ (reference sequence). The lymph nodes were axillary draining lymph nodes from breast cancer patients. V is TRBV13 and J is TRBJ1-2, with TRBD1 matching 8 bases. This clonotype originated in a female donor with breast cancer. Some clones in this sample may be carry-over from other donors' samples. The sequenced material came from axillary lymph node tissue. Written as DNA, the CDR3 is TGTGCCAGCAGCTTAGTTTCCGGGACAGGCACCTACTATGGCTACACCTTC. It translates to CASSLVSGTGTYYGYTF.